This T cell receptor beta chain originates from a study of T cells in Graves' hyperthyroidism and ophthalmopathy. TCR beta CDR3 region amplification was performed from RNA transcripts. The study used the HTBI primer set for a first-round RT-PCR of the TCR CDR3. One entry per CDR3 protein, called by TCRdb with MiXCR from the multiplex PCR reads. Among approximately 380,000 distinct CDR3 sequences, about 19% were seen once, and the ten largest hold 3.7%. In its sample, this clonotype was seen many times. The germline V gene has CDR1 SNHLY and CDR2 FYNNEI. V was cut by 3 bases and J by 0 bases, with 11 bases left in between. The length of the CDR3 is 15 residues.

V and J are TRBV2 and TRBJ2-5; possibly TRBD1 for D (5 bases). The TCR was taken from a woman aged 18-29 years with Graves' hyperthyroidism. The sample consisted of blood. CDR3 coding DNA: TGTGCCAGCAGTGATTCCAGCAGGGACCAAGAGACCCAGTACTTC. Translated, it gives CASSDSSRDQETQYF.